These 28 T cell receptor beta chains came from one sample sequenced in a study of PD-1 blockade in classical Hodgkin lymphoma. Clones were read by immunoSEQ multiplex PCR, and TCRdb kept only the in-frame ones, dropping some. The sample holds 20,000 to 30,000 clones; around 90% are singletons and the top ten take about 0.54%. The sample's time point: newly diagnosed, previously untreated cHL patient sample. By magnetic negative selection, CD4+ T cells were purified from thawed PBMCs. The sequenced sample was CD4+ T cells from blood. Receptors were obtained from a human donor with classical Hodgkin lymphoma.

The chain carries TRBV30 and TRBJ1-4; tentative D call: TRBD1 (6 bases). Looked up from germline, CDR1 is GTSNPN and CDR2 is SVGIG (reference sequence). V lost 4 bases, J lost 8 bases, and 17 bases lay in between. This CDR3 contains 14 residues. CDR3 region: CAWKGGHLDEKLFF. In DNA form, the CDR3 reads TGTGCCTGGAAGGGGGGACATCTGGACGAAAAACTGTTTTTT.

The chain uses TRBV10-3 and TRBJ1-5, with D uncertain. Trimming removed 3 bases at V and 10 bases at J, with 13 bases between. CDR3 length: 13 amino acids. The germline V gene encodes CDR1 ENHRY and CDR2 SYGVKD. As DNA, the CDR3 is TGTGCCATCAGTGAAGACCCGCCCGGTCCCCAGCATTTT. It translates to CAISEDPPGPQHF.

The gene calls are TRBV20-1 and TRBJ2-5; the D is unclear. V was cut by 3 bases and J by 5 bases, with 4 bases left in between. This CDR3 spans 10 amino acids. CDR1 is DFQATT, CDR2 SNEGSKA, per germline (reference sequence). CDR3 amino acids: CSASGETQYF. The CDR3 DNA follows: TGCAGTGCTAGTGGTGAGACCCAGTACTTC.

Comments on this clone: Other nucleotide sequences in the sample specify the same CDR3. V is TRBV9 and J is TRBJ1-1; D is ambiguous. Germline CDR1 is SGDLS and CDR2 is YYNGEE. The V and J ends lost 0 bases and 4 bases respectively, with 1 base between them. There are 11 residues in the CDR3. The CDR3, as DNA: TGTGCCAGCAGCGTAGTCACTGAAGCTTTCTTT. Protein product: CASSVVTEAFF.

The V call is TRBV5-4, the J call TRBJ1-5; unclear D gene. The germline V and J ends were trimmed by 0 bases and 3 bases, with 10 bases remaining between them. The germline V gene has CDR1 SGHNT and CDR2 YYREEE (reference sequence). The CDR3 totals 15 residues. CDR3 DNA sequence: TGTGCCAGCAGCTTGGGGGCAGGAACCAATCAGCCCCAGCATTTT. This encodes CASSLGAGTNQPQHF.

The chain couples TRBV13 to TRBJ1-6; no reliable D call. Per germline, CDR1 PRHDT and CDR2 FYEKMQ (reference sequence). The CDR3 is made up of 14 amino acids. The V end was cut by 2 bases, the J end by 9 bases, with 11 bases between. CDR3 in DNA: TGTGCCAGCAGCTTATACCGGGGAAGTTCACCCCTCCACTTT. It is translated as CASSLYRGSSPLHF.

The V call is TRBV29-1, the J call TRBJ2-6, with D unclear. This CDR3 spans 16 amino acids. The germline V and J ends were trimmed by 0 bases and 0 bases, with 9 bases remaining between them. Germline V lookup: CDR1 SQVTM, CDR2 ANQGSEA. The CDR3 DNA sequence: TGCAGCGTTGAAGACCAGTCCCGCTCTGGGGCCAACGTCCTGACTTTC. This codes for CSVEDQSRSGANVLTF.

The CDR3: CASSLGGEGSEAFF. DNA of the CDR3: TGCGCCAGCAGCTTGGGCGGGGAAGGTTCTGAAGCTTTCTTT. The chain employs TRBV5-1 and TRBJ1-1; D uncertain. Germline V lookup: CDR1 SGHRS, CDR2 YFSETQ. This CDR3 is 14 amino acids long. The germline V and J ends were trimmed by 0 bases and 6 bases, with 12 bases remaining between them.

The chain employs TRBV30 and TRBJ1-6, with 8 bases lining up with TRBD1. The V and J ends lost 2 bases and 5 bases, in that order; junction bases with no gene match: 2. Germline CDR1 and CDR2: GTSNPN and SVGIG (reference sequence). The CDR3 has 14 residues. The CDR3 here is CAWSRGQDNSPLHF. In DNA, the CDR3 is TGTGCCTGGAGTAGGGGACAGGATAATTCACCCCTCCACTTT.

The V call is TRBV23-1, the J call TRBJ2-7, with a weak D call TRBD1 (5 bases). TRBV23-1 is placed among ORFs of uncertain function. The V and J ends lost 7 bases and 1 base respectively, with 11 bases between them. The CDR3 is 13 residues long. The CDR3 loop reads CASKLDSSYEQYF. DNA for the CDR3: TGCGCCAGCAAGCTAGACAGTTCCTACGAGCAGTACTTC.

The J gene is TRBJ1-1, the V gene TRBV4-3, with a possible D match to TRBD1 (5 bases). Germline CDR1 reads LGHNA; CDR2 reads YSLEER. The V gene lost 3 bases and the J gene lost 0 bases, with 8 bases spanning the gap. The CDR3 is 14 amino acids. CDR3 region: CASSQDTVNTEAFF. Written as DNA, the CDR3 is TGCGCCAGCAGCCAGGACACAGTGAACACTGAAGCTTTCTTT.

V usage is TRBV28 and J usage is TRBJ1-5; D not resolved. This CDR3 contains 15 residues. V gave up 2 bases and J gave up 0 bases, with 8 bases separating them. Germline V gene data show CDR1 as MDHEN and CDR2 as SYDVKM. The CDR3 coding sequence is TGTGCCAGCAGTTTACAGGACTATAGCAATCAGCCCCAGCATTTT. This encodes CASSLQDYSNQPQHF.

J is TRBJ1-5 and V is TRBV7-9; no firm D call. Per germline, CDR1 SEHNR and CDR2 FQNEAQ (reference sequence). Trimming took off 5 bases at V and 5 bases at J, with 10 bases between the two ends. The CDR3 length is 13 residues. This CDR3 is CASSPSVDQPQHF. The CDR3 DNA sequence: TGTGCCAGCAGCCCCTCCGTCGATCAGCCCCAGCATTTT.

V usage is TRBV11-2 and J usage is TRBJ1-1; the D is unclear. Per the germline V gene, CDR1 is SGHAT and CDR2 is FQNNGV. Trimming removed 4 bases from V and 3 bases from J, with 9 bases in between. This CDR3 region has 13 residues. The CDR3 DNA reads TGTGCCAGCAGCTCCCTCGTACACACTGAAGCTTTCTTT. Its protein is CASSSLVHTEAFF.

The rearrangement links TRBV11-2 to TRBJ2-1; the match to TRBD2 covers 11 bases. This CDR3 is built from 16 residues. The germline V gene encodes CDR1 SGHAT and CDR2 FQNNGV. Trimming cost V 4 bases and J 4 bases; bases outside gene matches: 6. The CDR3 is CASSSERLAGYNEQFF. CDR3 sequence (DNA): TGTGCCAGCAGCTCCGAGAGACTAGCGGGGTACAATGAGCAGTTCTTC.

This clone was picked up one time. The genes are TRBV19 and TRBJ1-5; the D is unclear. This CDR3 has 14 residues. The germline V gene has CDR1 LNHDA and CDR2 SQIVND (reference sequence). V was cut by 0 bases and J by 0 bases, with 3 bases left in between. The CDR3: CASSIEDSNQPQHF. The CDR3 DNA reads TGTGCCAGTAGTATAGAGGATAGCAATCAGCCCCAGCATTTT.

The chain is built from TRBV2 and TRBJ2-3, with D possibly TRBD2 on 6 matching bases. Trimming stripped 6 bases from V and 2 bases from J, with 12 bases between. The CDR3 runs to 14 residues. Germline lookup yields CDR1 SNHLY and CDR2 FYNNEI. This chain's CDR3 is CASRGPGDTDTQYF. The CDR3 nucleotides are TGTGCCAGCAGGGGCCCGGGGGACACAGATACGCAGTATTTT. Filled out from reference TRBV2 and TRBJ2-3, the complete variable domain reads EPEVTQTPSHQVTQMGQEVILRCVPISNHLYFYWYRQILGQKVEFLVSFYNNEISEKSEIFDDQFSVERPDGSNFTLKIRSTKLEDSAMYFCASRGPGDTDTQYFGPGTRLTVL.

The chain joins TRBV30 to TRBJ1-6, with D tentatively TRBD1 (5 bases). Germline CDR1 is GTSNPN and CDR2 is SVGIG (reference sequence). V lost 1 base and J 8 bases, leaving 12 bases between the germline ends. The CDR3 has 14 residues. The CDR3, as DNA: TGTGCCTGGAGTGCTGTGGGGGATTATTCACCCCTCCACTTT. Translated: CAWSAVGDYSPLHF.

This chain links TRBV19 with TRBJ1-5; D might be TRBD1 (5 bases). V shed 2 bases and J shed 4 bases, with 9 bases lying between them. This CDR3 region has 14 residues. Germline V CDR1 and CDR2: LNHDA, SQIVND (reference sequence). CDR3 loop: CASSIPGWNQPQHF. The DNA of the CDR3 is TGTGCCAGTAGTATACCAGGGTGGAATCAGCCCCAGCATTTT.

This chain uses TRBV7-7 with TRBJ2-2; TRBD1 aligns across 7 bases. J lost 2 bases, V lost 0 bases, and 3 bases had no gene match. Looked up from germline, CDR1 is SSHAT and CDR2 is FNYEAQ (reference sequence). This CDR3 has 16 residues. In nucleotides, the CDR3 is TGTGCCAGCAGCTTAGCCACAGGGGAAAACACCGGGGAGCTGTTTTTT. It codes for CASSLATGENTGELFF.

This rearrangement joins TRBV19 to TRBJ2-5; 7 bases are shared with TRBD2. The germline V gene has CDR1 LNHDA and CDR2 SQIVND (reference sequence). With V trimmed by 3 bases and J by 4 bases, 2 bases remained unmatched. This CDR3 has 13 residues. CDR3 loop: CASSMREGETQYF. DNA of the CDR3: TGTGCCAGTAGTATGAGGGAGGGAGAGACCCAGTACTTC.

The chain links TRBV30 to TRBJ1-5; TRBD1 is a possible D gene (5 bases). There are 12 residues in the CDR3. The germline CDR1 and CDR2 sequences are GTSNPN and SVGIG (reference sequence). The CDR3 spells CGTGVGTWPQHF. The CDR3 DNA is TGTGGGACGGGGGTTGGAACTTGGCCCCAGCATTTT.

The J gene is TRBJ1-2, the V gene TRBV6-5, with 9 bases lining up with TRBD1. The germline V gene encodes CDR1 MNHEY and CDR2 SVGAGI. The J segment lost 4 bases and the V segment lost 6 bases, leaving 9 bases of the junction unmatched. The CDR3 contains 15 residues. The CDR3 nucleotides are TGTGCCAGCAGCCGTTACAGGGGGCGAACCTATGGCTACACCTTC. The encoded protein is CASSRYRGRTYGYTF.

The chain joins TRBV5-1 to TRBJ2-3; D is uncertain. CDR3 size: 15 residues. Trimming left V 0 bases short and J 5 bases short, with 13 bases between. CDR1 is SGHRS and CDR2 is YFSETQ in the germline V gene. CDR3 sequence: CASSLGSSSRDTQYF. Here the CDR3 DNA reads TGCGCCAGCAGCTTGGGCTCTAGTTCAAGAGATACGCAGTATTTT.

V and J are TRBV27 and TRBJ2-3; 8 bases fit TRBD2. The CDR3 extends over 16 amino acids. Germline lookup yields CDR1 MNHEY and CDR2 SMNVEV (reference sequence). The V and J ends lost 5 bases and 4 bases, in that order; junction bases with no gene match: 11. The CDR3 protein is CASSPLVRGDSDTQYF. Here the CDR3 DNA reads TGTGCCAGCAGTCCTCTGGTGCGGGGGGATTCAGATACGCAGTATTTT.

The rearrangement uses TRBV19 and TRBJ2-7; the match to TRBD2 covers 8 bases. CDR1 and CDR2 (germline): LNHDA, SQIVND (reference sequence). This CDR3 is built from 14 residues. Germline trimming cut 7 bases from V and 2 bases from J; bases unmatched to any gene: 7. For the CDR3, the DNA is TGTGCCAGTATGCTAGCGGGCGGAGCCTACGAGCAGTACTTC. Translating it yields CASMLAGGAYEQYF.

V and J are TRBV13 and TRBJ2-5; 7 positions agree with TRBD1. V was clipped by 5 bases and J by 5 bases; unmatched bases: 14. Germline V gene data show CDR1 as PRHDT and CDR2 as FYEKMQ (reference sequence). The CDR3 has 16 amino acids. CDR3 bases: TGTGCCAGCAGCAACTATTTGGGGACAGTTGAGGAGACCCAGTACTTC. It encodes CASSNYLGTVEETQYF.

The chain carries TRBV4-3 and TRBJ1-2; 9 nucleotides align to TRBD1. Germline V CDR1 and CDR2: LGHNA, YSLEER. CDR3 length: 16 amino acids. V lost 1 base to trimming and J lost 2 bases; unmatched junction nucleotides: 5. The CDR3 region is CASSQVSTGGNYGYTF. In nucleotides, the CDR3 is TGCGCCAGCAGCCAAGTTTCTACAGGGGGCAACTATGGCTACACCTTC.